This paragraph reports one T cell receptor (beta chain). Its antigen is currently unknown. Measured with immunoSEQ multiplex PCR; TCRdb has only the in-frame clones, and not every one. The sample includes nearly 30,000 clones, 80% of them seen just once. The sample originates from a study of graft-versus-host responses after intestinal transplantation. Study-level information: The recipients all started with anti-thymocyte globulin induction and then took tacrolimus and steroids for 2 to 4 years. Overall study results and limits: Present in recipient marrow, GvH clones included some that appeared first in ileum or blood.

Tissue processing of the graft released intraepithelial and lamina propria lymphocytes from it. The sample in question was ileum tissue, obtained 98 days after intestinal transplantation. The TCR comes from a human patient who received an intestinal transplant, so some T cells may come from the graft donor.

The CDR3 protein is CAISGHLYEQYF. Written as DNA, the CDR3 is TGTGCCATCAGCGGACACCTCTACGAGCAGTACTTC. The V call is TRBV10-3, the J call TRBJ2-7; possibly TRBD1 for D (5 bases). The CDR3 consists of 12 residues. Germline assignment: CDR1 ENHRY and CDR2 SYGVKD. Trimming stripped 6 bases from V and 3 bases from J, with 9 bases between.